This T cell receptor beta chain is from a study of lymphopenia after photon versus proton radiotherapy. General study findings and limits: Oligoclonal CD8+ Temra expansion after nadir drove photon patients' diversity drop. Survival link was tested only in deceased patients; proton benefit remains a possibility. Under photons, naive T cells and diversity fell while effector/memory populations rose. Post-nadir TCR diversity decline inversely tracked overall survival among those who died.

The length of the CDR3 is 13 residues. Trimming removed 5 bases at V and 2 bases at J, with 10 bases between. CDR1 and CDR2 (germline): SGHTA, FQGTGA. TCRdb keeps only in-frame clones here, not all; method: immunoSEQ multiplex PCR. Altogether about 70,000 clones are present, approximately 90% being singletons, with the ten largest covering 2.2%. For this clone: Its antigen is unidentified.

The chain carries TRBV7-3 and TRBJ2-7; D call uncertain. The input for sequencing was peripheral blood, taken from a patient treated with photon-based radiotherapy. The origin of this receptor is a woman aged 40 to 50 with cholangiocarcinoma. CDR3 residues: CASSEGGTYEQYF. Here the CDR3 DNA reads TGTGCCAGCAGCGAAGGTGGGACCTACGAGCAGTACTTC.